The rows below give T cell receptor beta chains drawn from one sample of a study of T cells after yellow fever vaccination. TCRdb processed the 5' RACE reads anew with MiXCR; each CDR3 protein has one entry. The table has 120,000 to 150,000 distinct CDR3 sequences, roughly 8.2% seen once. Source: CD4+ T cells sorted from PBMCs, taken 5 days after the yellow fever booster vaccination. Source of these receptors: a man aged 25-45 years who received the YFV17D yellow fever vaccine. CDR3s include the opening cysteine and the closing phenylalanine or tryptophan. The D gene is left open where the match is weak. Clone size is shown for a subset of rows, as once, few, many or a class of expanded clone.

len | j_gene | v_gene | d_gene | abundance | CDR3aa | CDR3nt
12 | TRBJ1-1 | TRBV20-1 | - | many | CSARRGTTEAFF | TGCAGTGCTAGACGGGGAACTACTGAAGCTTTCTTT
17 | TRBJ1-6 | TRBV12-3/TRBV12-4 | TRBD1 | - | CASSSYSGQTNNSPLHF | TGTGCCAGCAGTTCTTACTCGGGACAGACGAATAATTCACCCCTCCACTTT
15 | TRBJ2-5 | TRBV25-1 | TRBD1 | few | CASSGQGARGETQYF | TGTGCCAGCAGTGGACAGGGGGCGCGGGGAGAGACCCAGTACTTC
11 | TRBJ2-7 | TRBV7-2 | - | many | CASSTYYEQYF | TGTGCCAGCAGCACTTACTACGAGCAGTACTTC
14 | TRBJ2-2 | TRBV5-6 | - | once | CASGSGLRSGELFF | TGTGCCAGCGGCTCCGGACTCCGCAGCGGGGAGCTGTTTTTT
14 | TRBJ1-1 | TRBV16 | TRBD1 | many | CASSQDRGRSEAFF | TGTGCCAGCAGCCAAGACAGGGGAAGGTCTGAAGCTTTCTTT
14 | TRBJ1-2 | TRBV7-2 | - | many | CASSSTGMGYGYTF | TGTGCCAGCAGCTCTACAGGGATGGGCTATGGCTACACCTTC
16 | TRBJ2-1 | TRBV11-2 | TRBD2 | many | CASSLDVLAGGNEQFF | TGTGCCAGCAGCTTAGATGTACTAGCGGGAGGCAATGAGCAGTTCTTC
14 | TRBJ2-5 | TRBV7-9 | TRBD1 | - | CASSFGDRAETQYF | TGTGCCAGCAGCTTTGGGGACAGGGCTGAGACCCAGTACTTC
14 | TRBJ2-2 | TRBV5-1 | TRBD1 | many | CASSLEGALGELFF | TGCGCCAGCAGCTTGGAGGGGGCGCTGGGGGAGCTGTTTTTT
15 | TRBJ1-1 | TRBV7-2 | TRBD1 | - | CASSGRQGAITEAFF | TGTGCCAGCAGCGGACGACAGGGGGCTATCACTGAAGCTTTCTTT
14 | TRBJ2-7 | TRBV5-4 | TRBD1 | few | CASSSWTGSYEQYF | TGTGCCAGCAGCTCCTGGACAGGGAGCTACGAGCAGTACTTC
15 | TRBJ2-1 | TRBV19 | TRBD1 | many | CASRLRDRSIYEQFF | TGTGCCAGTAGACTCCGGGACAGGTCTATCTATGAGCAGTTCTTC
15 | TRBJ1-1 | TRBV3-1 | TRBD1 | many | CASSDNRGRSTEAFF | TGTGCCAGCAGCGATAACAGGGGGCGGAGTACTGAAGCTTTCTTT
12 | TRBJ1-1 | TRBV3-1 | - | many | CASSQERVRAFF | TGTGCCAGCAGCCAAGAAAGGGTTCGGGCTTTCTTT
13 | TRBJ1-5 | TRBV20-1 | TRBD1 | few | CSVPDRGNQPQHF | TGCAGTGTTCCCGACAGGGGTAATCAGCCCCAGCATTTT
15 | TRBJ2-1 | TRBV9 | - | many | CASSVEGYPYNEQFF | TGTGCCAGCAGCGTAGAGGGCTACCCCTACAATGAGCAGTTCTTC
14 | TRBJ2-1 | TRBV5-1 | - | many | CASSLSFSYNEQFF | TGCGCCAGCAGCTTGTCATTCTCCTACAATGAGCAGTTCTTC
12 | TRBJ2-3 | TRBV12-3/TRBV12-4 | - | many | CASSSSRATQYF | TGTGCCAGCAGTAGCAGCCGGGCTACGCAGTATTTT
12 | TRBJ2-7 | TRBV6-2/TRBV6-3 | - | many | CASSYVGYEQYF | TGTGCCAGCAGTTACGTCGGCTACGAGCAGTACTTC
18 | TRBJ2-5 | TRBV14 | TRBD2 | many | CASSQVVGGRASGETQYF | TGTGCCAGCAGCCAAGTCGTCGGCGGGAGGGCCTCTGGAGAGACCCAGTACTTC
17 | TRBJ2-1 | TRBV24-1 | TRBD2 | - | CATTEAGTSGSGYEQFF | TGTGCCACCACTGAAGCTGGGACTAGCGGGAGCGGTTATGAGCAGTTCTTC
12 | TRBJ1-1 | TRBV20-1 | - | - | CSAMDTNTEAFF | TGCAGTGCCATGGATACGAACACTGAAGCTTTCTTT
18 | TRBJ1-6 | TRBV20-1 | - | few | CSAQGEGPASSYNSPLHF | TGCAGTGCCCAAGGAGAAGGGCCCGCAAGCTCCTATAATTCACCCCTCCACTTT
14 | TRBJ2-2 | TRBV30 | - | many | CAWRLAAGSGELFF | TGTGCCTGGCGGTTAGCGGCCGGGAGCGGGGAGCTGTTTTTT
13 | TRBJ2-7 | TRBV20-1 | - | many | CSARHVLSYEQYF | TGCAGTGCTCGACACGTTCTCTCCTACGAGCAGTACTTC
14 | TRBJ2-2 | TRBV5-1 | - | many | CASSRDIENGELFF | TGCGCCAGCAGCCGGGACATCGAAAACGGGGAGCTGTTTTTT
12 | TRBJ2-7 | TRBV20-1 | - | few | CSALRVSYEQYF | TGCAGTGCGCTCAGGGTCTCCTACGAGCAGTACTTC
13 | TRBJ1-1 | TRBV19 | TRBD1 | few | CASSRQGNTEAFF | TGTGCCAGTAGTAGACAGGGGAACACTGAAGCTTTCTTT
15 | TRBJ2-5 | TRBV14 | - | many | CASSPLGGTYKTQYF | TGTGCCAGCAGCCCCCTCGGCGGGACTTACAAGACCCAGTACTTC
14 | TRBJ2-3 | TRBV5-1 | - | many | CASSFSDSTDTQYF | TGCGCCAGCAGCTTCAGTGATAGCACAGATACGCAGTATTTT
15 | TRBJ2-7 | TRBV5-6 | - | few | CASSLGFHPDTEQYF | TGTGCCAGCAGCTTGGGGTTTCACCCGGATACTGAGCAGTACTTC
15 | TRBJ2-6 | TRBV7-9 | - | many | CASSGGRAGANVLTF | TGTGCCAGCAGCGGAGGTCGGGCTGGGGCCAACGTCCTGACTTTC
14 | TRBJ1-2 | TRBV12-3/TRBV12-4 | - | many | CASSLPGQNYGYTF | TGTGCCAGCAGTCTGCCGGGACAAAACTATGGCTACACCTTC
16 | TRBJ2-7 | TRBV20-1 | TRBD2 | many | CSARGRLAGNSYEQYF | TGCAGTGCTAGGGGGCGACTAGCGGGGAACTCCTACGAGCAGTACTTC
15 | TRBJ2-7 | TRBV28 | - | many | CASASGSAGSYEQYF | TGTGCCAGCGCTTCAGGTAGCGCTGGCTCCTACGAGCAGTACTTC
14 | TRBJ2-5 | TRBV20-1 | TRBD1 | many | CSATGTDFQETQYF | TGCAGTGCTACTGGGACAGATTTCCAAGAGACCCAGTACTTC
15 | TRBJ2-7 | TRBV7-9 | - | - | CASSSSGASSYEQYF | TGTGCCAGCAGCTCGTCCGGGGCTAGCTCCTACGAGCAGTACTTC
16 | TRBJ2-5 | TRBV27 | TRBD2 | many | CASSSWTSGDQETQYF | TGTGCCAGCAGTTCTTGGACTAGCGGGGACCAAGAGACCCAGTACTTC
11 | TRBJ2-7 | TRBV15 | - | many | CATSRQGEQYF | TGTGCCACCAGCAGACAGGGTGAGCAGTACTTC
14 | TRBJ1-5 | TRBV3-1 | - | many | CASSPYNRVRPQHF | TGTGCCAGCAGCCCTTATAACCGCGTCCGGCCCCAGCATTTT
13 | TRBJ2-5 | TRBV5-8 | - | - | CASSLLGQETQYF | TGTGCCAGCAGCTTACTTGGGCAAGAGACCCAGTACTTC
12 | TRBJ1-1 | TRBV20-1 | - | many | CSARDGYTEAFF | TGCAGTGCTAGAGACGGGTACACTGAAGCTTTCTTT
16 | TRBJ2-3 | TRBV5-4 | - | many | CASSPGGSGSTDTQYF | TGTGCCAGCAGCCCGGGTGGTAGCGGATCCACAGATACGCAGTATTTT
16 | TRBJ2-3 | TRBV5-1 | - | many | CASSARTAPSTDTQYF | TGCGCCAGCAGCGCACGCACAGCTCCTAGCACAGATACGCAGTATTTT
15 | TRBJ2-1 | TRBV5-1 | - | many | CASSLQASWDNEQFF | TGCGCCAGCAGCTTGCAAGCGTCTTGGGACAATGAGCAGTTCTTC
16 | TRBJ2-3 | TRBV3-1 | TRBD2 | many | CASSRRTSGITDTQYF | TGTGCCAGCAGCCGCCGGACTAGCGGGATCACAGATACGCAGTATTTT
11 | TRBJ1-3 | TRBV7-8 | - | many | CASSSGYTIYF | TGTGCCAGCAGCTCAGGTTACACCATATATTTT
15 | TRBJ2-1 | TRBV7-8 | TRBD2 | many | CASSLALAGNNEQFF | TGTGCCAGCAGCTTAGCGCTAGCGGGTAACAATGAGCAGTTCTTC
15 | TRBJ2-7 | TRBV18 | TRBD2 | many | CASSPGGTSQFEQYF | TGTGCCAGCTCACCAGGTGGGACTAGCCAGTTCGAGCAGTACTTC
16 | TRBJ2-1 | TRBV5-1 | TRBD2 | many | CASGASGRSSYNEQFF | TGCGCCAGCGGCGCTAGCGGGAGAAGCTCCTACAATGAGCAGTTCTTC